These T cell receptor beta chains were read from a single sample in a study of CD8+ T cells in alopecia areata. Sequencing used immunoSEQ multiplex PCR; TCRdb keeps in-frame clones, though not all of them. The top ten clones hold about 15% of a sample with approximately 150,000 clones, 87% of them seen once. The sequenced sample was CD8+ T cells sorted from blood, obtained at week 0. These receptors came from a human donor with alopecia areata. The CDR3 runs from the conserved cysteine through the conserved F or W. A D gene is named only where the DNA matches it firmly.

j_call,d_call,v_call,cdr3_aa
TRBJ2-7,TRBD1,TRBV5-1,CASSQTGSDEQYF
TRBJ1-1,-,TRBV4-1,CASSQTGTRTEAFF
TRBJ2-2,-,TRBV5-1,CASSADKIRTGELFF
TRBJ2-1,-,TRBV7-2,CASSLGDYEQFF
TRBJ2-7,-,TRBV11-2,CASSLSASEQYF
TRBJ2-2,TRBD2,TRBV5-1,CASSLAGLAGVAGELFF
TRBJ2-1,-,TRBV10-2,CASSGGSYNGQFF
TRBJ1-1,-,TRBV4-1,CASSQEMSSLNTEAFF
TRBJ2-7,TRBD1,TRBV9,CASSSPNRGGHEQYF
TRBJ2-7,TRBD2,TRBV9,CASSASGGDYYEQYF
TRBJ2-7,-,TRBV4-1,CASSQIQEYSYEQYF
TRBJ2-7,-,TRBV2,CASSFWASEQYF
TRBJ1-2,-,TRBV27,CASSSGNYGYTF
TRBJ2-2,-,TRBV29-1,CSVFVNTGELFF
TRBJ2-7,TRBD1,TRBV29-1,CSVPHGTGDDEQYF
TRBJ2-3,-,TRBV2,CASSDFETHGPSSPDTQYF
TRBJ2-7,-,TRBV2,CASTTTLFEQYF
TRBJ2-1,TRBD2,TRBV30,CAWSAEASGTLSAYNEQFF
TRBJ2-2,-,TRBV27,CASTSPRTANTGELFF
TRBJ1-1,-,TRBV5-4,CASSSRGKPQAFF
TRBJ2-7,TRBD2,TRBV25-1,CASSALAGGPGEQYF
TRBJ2-1,TRBD2,TRBV6-1,CASSPGTSAYNEQFF
TRBJ2-1,-,TRBV30,CAWKVGNTYNEQFF
TRBJ1-2,-,TRBV2,CASSASQGNYGYTF
TRBJ2-5,-,TRBV11-2,CASSLVPRAQETQYF
TRBJ2-3,TRBD2,TRBV4-1,CASSQVMAGGTDTQYF
TRBJ1-1,-,TRBV21-1,CASSKEGNTNTEAFF
TRBJ1-1,TRBD1,TRBV19,CASNTGTGYTEAFF
TRBJ2-7,-,TRBV19,CASSAPGRSYEQYF
TRBJ1-5,-,TRBV7-9,CASSLGTDQPQHF
TRBJ2-3,-,TRBV7-2,CASSSRISTDTQYF
TRBJ2-7,TRBD1,TRBV9,CASSQTGGEYEQYF
TRBJ2-2,TRBD2,TRBV7-9,CASSLGPGLADTGELFF
TRBJ2-7,-,TRBV5-1,CASSQGVEQYF
TRBJ2-2,-,TRBV19,CASSWGENTGELFF
TRBJ2-1,-,TRBV6-5,CASRQYNEQFF
TRBJ1-1,-,TRBV9,CASSVYGGSDTEAFF
TRBJ1-1,-,TRBV4-1,CASSRTESDTEAFF
TRBJ2-7,-,TRBV4-1,CASSQGPSGYEQYF
TRBJ1-1,-,TRBV12-5,CASGLVVGEVTEAFF
TRBJ2-7,TRBD1,TRBV5-1,CASSINRDSNSYEQYF
TRBJ2-3,-,TRBV7-7,CASSRGTSTDTQYF